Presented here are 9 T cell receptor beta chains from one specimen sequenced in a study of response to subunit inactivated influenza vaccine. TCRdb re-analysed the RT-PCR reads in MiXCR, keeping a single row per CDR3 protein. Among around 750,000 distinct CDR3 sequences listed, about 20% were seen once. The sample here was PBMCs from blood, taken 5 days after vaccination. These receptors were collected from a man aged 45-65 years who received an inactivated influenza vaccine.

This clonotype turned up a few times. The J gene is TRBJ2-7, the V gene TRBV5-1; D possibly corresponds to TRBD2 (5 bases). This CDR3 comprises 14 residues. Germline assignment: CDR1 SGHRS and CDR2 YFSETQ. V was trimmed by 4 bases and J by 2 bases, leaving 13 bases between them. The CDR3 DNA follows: TGCGCCAGCAGCGTCGGGGTAGGCCCCTACGAGCAGTACTTC. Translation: CASSVGVGPYEQYF.

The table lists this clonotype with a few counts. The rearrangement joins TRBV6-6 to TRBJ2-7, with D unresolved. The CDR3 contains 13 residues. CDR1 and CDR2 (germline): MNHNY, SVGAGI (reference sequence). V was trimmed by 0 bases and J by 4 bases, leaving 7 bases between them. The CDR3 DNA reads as TGTGCCAGCAGTTACTCGAACAGATACGAGCAGTACTTC. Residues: CASSYSNRYEQYF.

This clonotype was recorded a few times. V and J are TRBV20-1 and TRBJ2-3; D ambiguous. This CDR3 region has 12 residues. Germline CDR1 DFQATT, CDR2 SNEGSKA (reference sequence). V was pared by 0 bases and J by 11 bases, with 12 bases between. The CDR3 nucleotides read TGCAGTGCTAGAGATCTAAGTAGTGGGCAGTATTTT. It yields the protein CSARDLSSGQYF.

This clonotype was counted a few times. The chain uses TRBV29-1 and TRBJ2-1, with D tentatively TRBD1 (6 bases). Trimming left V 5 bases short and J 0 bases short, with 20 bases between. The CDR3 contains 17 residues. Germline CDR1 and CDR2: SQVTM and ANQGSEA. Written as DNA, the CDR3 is TGCAGCGTTACCCCACAGGAAGGGGGTTCCTCCTACAATGAGCAGTTCTTC. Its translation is CSVTPQEGGSSYNEQFF.

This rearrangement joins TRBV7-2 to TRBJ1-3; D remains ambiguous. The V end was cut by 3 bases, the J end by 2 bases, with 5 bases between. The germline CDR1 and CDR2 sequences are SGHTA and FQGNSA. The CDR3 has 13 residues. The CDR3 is CASSFNPGNTIYF. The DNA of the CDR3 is TGTGCCAGCAGCTTCAATCCTGGAAACACCATATATTTT.

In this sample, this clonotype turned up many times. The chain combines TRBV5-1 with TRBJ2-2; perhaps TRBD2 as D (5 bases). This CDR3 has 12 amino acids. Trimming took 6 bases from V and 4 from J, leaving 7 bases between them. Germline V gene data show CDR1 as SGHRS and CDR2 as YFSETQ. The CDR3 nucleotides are TGCGCCAGCAACCGGGGCACCGGGGAGCTGTTTTTT. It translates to CASNRGTGELFF.

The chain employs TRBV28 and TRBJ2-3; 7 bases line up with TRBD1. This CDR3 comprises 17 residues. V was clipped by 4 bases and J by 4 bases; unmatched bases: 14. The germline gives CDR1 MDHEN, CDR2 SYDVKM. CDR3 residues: CASSYPPFGQVADTQYF. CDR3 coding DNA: TGTGCCAGCAGTTACCCCCCGTTCGGACAGGTGGCAGATACGCAGTATTTT.

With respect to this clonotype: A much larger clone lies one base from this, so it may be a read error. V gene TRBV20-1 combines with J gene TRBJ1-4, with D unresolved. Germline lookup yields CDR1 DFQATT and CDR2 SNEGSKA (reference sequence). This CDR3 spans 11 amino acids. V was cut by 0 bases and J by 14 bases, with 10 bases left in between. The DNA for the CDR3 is TGCAGTGCTAGAGATTCCGGTGGTCTGTTTTTT. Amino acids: CSARDSGGLFF.

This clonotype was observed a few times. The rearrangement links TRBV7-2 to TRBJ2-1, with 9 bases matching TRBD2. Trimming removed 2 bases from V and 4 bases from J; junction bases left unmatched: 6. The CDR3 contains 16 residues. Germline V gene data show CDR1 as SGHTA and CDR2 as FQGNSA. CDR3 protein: CASSLKAGGNYNEQFF. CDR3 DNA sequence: TGTGCCAGCAGCTTAAAAGCGGGAGGTAATTACAATGAGCAGTTCTTC.